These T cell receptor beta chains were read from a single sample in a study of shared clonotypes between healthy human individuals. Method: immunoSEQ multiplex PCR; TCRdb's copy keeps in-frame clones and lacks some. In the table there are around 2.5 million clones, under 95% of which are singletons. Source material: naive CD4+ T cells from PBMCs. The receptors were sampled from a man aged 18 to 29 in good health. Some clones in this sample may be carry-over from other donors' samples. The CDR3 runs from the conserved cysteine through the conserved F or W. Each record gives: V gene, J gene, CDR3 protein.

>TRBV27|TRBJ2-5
CASSPQLAGSPGTQYF
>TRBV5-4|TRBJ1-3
CASSLGRNSGNTIYF
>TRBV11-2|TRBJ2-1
CASSRAGLAGVREQFF
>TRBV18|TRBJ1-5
CASSRSGGPLNQPQHF
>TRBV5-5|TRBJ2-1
CASSFMSDYNEQFF
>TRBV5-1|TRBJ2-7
CASSSGLAGGYTSEQYF
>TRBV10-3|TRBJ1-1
CVTDTEAFF
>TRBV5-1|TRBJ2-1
CASSAGTSVYNEQFF
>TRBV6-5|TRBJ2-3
CASSYSDGTSTDTQYF
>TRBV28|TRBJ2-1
CASSPFSGKGGNEQFF
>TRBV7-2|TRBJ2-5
CASSSPPGRPRETQYF
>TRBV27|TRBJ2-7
CASSFGGTGNAQYF
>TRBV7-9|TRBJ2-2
CASSLNGFTGELFF
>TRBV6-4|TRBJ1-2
CASSEGGMGRGYTF
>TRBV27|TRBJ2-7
CASSFSLAGLYEQYF
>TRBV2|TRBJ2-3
CASRIAGGLDTQYF
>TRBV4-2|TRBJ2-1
CASSQGFLAGPSYNEQFF
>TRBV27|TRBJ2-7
CASSPLYRDRTYEQYF
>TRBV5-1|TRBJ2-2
CASSLWSGKTAGELFF
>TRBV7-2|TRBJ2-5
CASSFRGGAETQYF
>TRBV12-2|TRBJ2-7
CASRPRTSGTPPEQYF
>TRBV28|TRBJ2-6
CASSLQAGKRGSGANVLTF
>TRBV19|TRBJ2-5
CASSPEQETQYF
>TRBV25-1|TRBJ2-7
CASSQSGRDYEQYF
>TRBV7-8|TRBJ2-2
CASSPRVADTGELFF